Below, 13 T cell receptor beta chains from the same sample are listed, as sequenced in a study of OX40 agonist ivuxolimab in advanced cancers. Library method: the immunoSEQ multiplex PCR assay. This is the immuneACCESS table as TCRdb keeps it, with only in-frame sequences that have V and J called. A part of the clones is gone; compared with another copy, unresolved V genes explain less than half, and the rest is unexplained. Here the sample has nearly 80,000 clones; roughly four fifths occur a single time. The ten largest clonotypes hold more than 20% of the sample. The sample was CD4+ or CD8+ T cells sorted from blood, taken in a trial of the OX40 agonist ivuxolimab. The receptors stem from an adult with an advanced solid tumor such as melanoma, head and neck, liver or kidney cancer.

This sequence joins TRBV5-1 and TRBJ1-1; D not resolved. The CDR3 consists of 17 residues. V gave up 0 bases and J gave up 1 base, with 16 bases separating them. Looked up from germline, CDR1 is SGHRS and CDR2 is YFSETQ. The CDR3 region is CASSLVLFGERNTEAFF. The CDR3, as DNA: TGCGCCAGCAGCTTGGTTCTTTTTGGGGAGAGGAACACTGAAGCTTTCTTT. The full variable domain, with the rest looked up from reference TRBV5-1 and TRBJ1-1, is KAGVTQTPRYLIKTRGQQVTLSCSPISGHRSVSWYQQTPGQGLQFLFEYFSETQRNKGNFPGRFSGRQFSNSRSEMNVSTLELGDSALYLCASSLVLFGERNTEAFFGQGTRLTVV.

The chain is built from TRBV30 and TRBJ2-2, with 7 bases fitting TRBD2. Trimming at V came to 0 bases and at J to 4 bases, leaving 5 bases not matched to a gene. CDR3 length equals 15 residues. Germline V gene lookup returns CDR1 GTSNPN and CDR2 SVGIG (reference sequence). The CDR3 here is CAWSVRGVFTGELFF. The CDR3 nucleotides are TGTGCCTGGAGTGTACGGGGGGTCTTCACCGGGGAGCTGTTTTTT. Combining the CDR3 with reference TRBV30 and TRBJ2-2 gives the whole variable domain SQTIHQWPATLVQPVGSPLSLECTVEGTSNPNLYWYRQAAGRGLQLLFYSVGIGQISSEVPQNLSASRPQDRQFILSSKKLLLSDSGFYLCAWSVRGVFTGELFFGEGSRLTVL.

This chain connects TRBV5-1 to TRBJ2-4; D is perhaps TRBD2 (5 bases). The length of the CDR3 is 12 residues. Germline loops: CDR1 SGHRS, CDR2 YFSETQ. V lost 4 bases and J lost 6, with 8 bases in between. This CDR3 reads CASSADSNIQYF. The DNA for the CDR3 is TGCGCCAGCAGCGCGGACTCAAACATTCAGTACTTC.

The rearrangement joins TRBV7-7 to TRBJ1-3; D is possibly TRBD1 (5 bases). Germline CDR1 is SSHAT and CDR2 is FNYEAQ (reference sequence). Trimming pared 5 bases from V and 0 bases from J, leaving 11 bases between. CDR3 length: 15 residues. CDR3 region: CASSQDMSSGNTIYF. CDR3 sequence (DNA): TGTGCCAGCAGCCAGGACATGAGCTCTGGAAACACCATATATTTT. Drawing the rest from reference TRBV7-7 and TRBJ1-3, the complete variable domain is GAGVSQSPRYKVTKRGQDVTLRCDPISSHATLYWYQQALGQGPEFLTYFNYEAQPDKSGLPSDRFSAERPEGSISTLTIQRTEQRDSAMYRCASSQDMSSGNTIYFGEGSWLTVV.

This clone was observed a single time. The chain's CDR3 is CASSRSRSTDNEQFF. The CDR3 DNA reads TGTGCCAGCAGCCGATCCCGCAGCACCGACAATGAGCAGTTCTTC. The V call is TRBV7-2, the J call TRBJ2-1; D not resolved. The CDR3 totals 15 residues. Germline V lookup: CDR1 SGHTA, CDR2 FQGNSA. V was pared by 5 bases and J by 5 bases, with 16 bases between.

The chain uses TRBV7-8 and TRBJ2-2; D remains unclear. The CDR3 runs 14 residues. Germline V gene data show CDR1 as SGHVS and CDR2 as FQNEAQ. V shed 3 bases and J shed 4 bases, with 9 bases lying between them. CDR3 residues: CASSFWRPTGELFF. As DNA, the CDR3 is TGTGCCAGCAGCTTTTGGCGGCCCACCGGGGAGCTGTTTTTT.

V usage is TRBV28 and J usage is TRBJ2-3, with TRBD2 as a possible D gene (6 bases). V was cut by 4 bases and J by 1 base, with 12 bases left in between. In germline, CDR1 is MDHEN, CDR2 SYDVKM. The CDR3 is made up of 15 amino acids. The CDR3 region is CASSSRLGGTDTQYF. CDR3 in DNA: TGTGCCAGCAGTTCTAGACTAGGGGGCACAGATACGCAGTATTTT.

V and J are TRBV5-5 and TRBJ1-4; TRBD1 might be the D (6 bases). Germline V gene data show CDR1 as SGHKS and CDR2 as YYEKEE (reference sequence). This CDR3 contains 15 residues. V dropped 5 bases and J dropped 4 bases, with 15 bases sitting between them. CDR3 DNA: TGTGCCAGCAGTCCCGGTGGGGACATTAATGAAAAACTGTTTTTT. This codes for CASSPGGDINEKLFF.

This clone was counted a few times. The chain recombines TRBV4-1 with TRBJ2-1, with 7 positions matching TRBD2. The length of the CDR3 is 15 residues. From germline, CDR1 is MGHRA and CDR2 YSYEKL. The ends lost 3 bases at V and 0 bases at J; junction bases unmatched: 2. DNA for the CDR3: TGCGCCAGCAGCCAGCGGGGGAGCTCCTACAATGAGCAGTTCTTC. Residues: CASSQRGSSYNEQFF.

In DNA, the CDR3 is TGTGCCAGCAGCTTGGGTGGGGGGATCTCCTACGAGCAGTACTTC. This encodes CASSLGGGISYEQYF. The chain combines TRBV7-2 with TRBJ2-7, with D possibly matching TRBD2 (6 bases). This CDR3 has 15 residues. V dropped 3 bases and J dropped 0 bases, with 12 bases sitting between them. CDR1 is SGHTA, CDR2 FQGNSA, per germline.

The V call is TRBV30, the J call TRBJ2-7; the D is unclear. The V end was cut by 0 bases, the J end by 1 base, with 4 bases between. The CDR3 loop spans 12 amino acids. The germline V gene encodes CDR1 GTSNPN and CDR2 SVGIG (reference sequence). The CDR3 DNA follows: TGTGCCTGGAGTGTGACATCCTACGAGCAGTACTTC. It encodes CAWSVTSYEQYF.

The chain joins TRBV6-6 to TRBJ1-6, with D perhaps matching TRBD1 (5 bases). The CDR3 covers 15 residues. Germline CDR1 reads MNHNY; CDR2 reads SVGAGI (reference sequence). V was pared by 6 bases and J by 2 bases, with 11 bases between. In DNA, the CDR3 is TGTGCCAGCAGGGGGGGAGAAACCTATAATTCACCCCTCCACTTT. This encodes CASRGGETYNSPLHF.

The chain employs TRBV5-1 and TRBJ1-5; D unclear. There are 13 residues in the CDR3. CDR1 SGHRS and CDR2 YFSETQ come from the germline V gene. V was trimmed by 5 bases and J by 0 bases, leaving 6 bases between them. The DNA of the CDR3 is TGCGCCAGCAGTGCAGGTAGCAATCAGCCCCAGCATTTT. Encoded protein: CASSAGSNQPQHF.